The T cell receptor beta chain described here comes from a study of CD8 T cells in ankylosing spondylitis. Study findings and constraints: Among TCR beta sequences, a motif of eight or nine highly homologous variants appeared characteristic of ankylosing spondylitis blood. Past research had described some motif variants in reactive arthritis synovial fluid and blood.

TCRdb reprocessed the 5' RACE reads with MiXCR, giving one entry per CDR3 protein. The data show 220,000 or so distinct CDR3 sequences, over 9.5% seen once. Germline CDR1 is SGHAT and CDR2 is FQNNGV. This CDR3 spans 15 amino acids. V dropped 1 base and J dropped 6 bases, with 13 bases sitting between them. This clonotype came up many times. Its antigen remains unknown. This TCR derives from a male donor with ankylosing spondylitis or in good health (not recorded which). The chain couples TRBV11-2 to TRBJ1-5; no clear D gene. The specimen sequenced was blood, either unsorted or a sorted T cell fraction (not recorded which). CDR3 region: CASSLVSGLGQPQHF. CDR3 sequence (DNA): TGTGCCAGCAGCTTAGTATCCGGGCTGGGTCAGCCCCAGCATTTT.